This paragraph covers one T cell receptor (beta chain) sequence. Per the original methods: Using reference gene primer amplification, nucleated cell counts were estimated. Produced via immunoSEQ multiplex PCR; TCRdb's table is partial and in-frame only. V, J and clone size were drawn from that table, and D and trimming were deduced from the DNA. The sample comprises some 180,000 clones, approximately 90% of which are singletons, and about 18% rests with the top ten. This record belongs to a study of blood T cell repertoires in COVID-19. Overall study: COVID-19 samples from acute and convalescent phases originated in the United States, Italy and Spain. In each case, the material was cDNA or gDNA derived from T cells, B-cell-depleted T cells, or PBMCs.

V shed 5 bases, J shed 10 bases, and the junction held 13 bases outside the gene matches. Germline-derived CDR1 and CDR2 are MDHEN and SYDVKM. This CDR3 comprises 15 residues. Recruited during active infection, patients (from Seattle) were subsequently followed longitudinally. The specimen sequenced was peripheral blood. The sequence came from a man aged 45-60 years with COVID-19, enrolled during active disease. The rearrangement joins TRBV28 to TRBJ2-3; 9 bases match TRBD2. CDR3 amino acids: CASSIAGASFYAQYF. The CDR3 DNA sequence: TGTGCCAGCAGTATAGCGGGGGCGTCCTTCTACGCGCAGTATTTT.